A selection of T cell receptor beta chains follows, all from one sample in a study of long-term antiretroviral therapy in people with HIV. The assay was immunoSEQ multiplex PCR, and TCRdb's table has in-frame clones only and misses some. The table lists tens of thousands of clones, around four fifths of them singletons, with 3.4% in the top ten. Specimen: unsorted PBMCs, collected 1.9 years after starting antiretroviral therapy. Receptors were obtained from a woman in her forties or fifties with HIV. CDR3s include the opening cysteine and the closing phenylalanine or tryptophan. A D gene is named only where the DNA matches it firmly. Part of the rows lack a size; the others show once, few, many or a class for expanded clones.

CDR3nt: TGTGCCAGTAGTATGGGGGCTGAAGCTTTCTTT; CDR3aa: CASSMGAEAFF; d_gene: .; v_gene: TRBV19; abundance: .; j_gene: TRBJ1-1
CDR3nt: TGTGCCAGCCTAGAACGGCAGGACAGCAATTATGGCTACACCTTC; CDR3aa: CASLERQDSNYGYTF; d_gene: .; v_gene: TRBV2; abundance: .; j_gene: TRBJ1-2
CDR3nt: TGCGCCAGCAGCCAAGCATTTGGCAGCTTGAACACTGAAGCTTTCTTT; CDR3aa: CASSQAFGSLNTEAFF; d_gene: .; v_gene: TRBV4-3; abundance: .; j_gene: TRBJ1-1
CDR3nt: TGTGCCAGCAGTCCCCAGGAGAACACTGAAGCTTTCTTT; CDR3aa: CASSPQENTEAFF; d_gene: .; v_gene: TRBV28; abundance: .; j_gene: TRBJ1-1
CDR3nt: TGTGCCAGCAGCCAAGAGTCCAGCGGGGGGACCTACAATGAGCAGTTCTTC; CDR3aa: CASSQESSGGTYNEQFF; d_gene: TRBD2; v_gene: TRBV4-2; abundance: once; j_gene: TRBJ2-1
CDR3nt: TGTGCCTGGAGCGCCGGGTTGGGCTTAGAGACCCAGTACTTC; CDR3aa: CAWSAGLGLETQYF; d_gene: .; v_gene: TRBV30; abundance: .; j_gene: TRBJ2-5
CDR3nt: TGTGCCAGCAGCTATTACGTACCCCGACAGAGAAAAAACATTCAGTACTTC; CDR3aa: CASSYYVPRQRKNIQYF; d_gene: .; v_gene: TRBV5-4; abundance: .; j_gene: TRBJ2-4
CDR3nt: TGTGCCAGCACTGGACATGCCGACGAGCAGTACTTC; CDR3aa: CASTGHADEQYF; d_gene: .; v_gene: TRBV6-1; abundance: few; j_gene: TRBJ2-7
CDR3nt: TGTGCCAGCAGTGAAAACAGGGGCACAGATACGCAGTATTTT; CDR3aa: CASSENRGTDTQYF; d_gene: .; v_gene: TRBV2; abundance: .; j_gene: TRBJ2-3
CDR3nt: TGTGCCATCAGTGAGGGTCGGAATAGCAATCAGCCCCAGCATTTT; CDR3aa: CAISEGRNSNQPQHF; d_gene: .; v_gene: TRBV10-3; abundance: .; j_gene: TRBJ1-5
CDR3nt: TGTGCCAGCAGTCCCTGGACTAGCGGGGTGCTCGGGGGAGATACGCAGTATTTT; CDR3aa: CASSPWTSGVLGGDTQYF; d_gene: TRBD2; v_gene: TRBV27; abundance: .; j_gene: TRBJ2-3
CDR3nt: TGTGCCAGCAGCTTAGCTCAGGGTTTTTCCCGCTACCTCTCCTATGGCTACACCTTC; CDR3aa: CASSLAQGFSRYLSYGYTF; d_gene: .; v_gene: TRBV7-8; abundance: .; j_gene: TRBJ1-2
CDR3nt: TGCAGCGTTAAACGACAGTACGGCACAGATACGCAGTATTTT; CDR3aa: CSVKRQYGTDTQYF; d_gene: .; v_gene: TRBV29-1; abundance: .; j_gene: TRBJ2-3
CDR3nt: TGCGCCAGCAGCTTATATTCAGGGCGGGATGGCTACACCTTC; CDR3aa: CASSLYSGRDGYTF; d_gene: .; v_gene: TRBV5-1; abundance: .; j_gene: TRBJ1-2
CDR3nt: TGTGCCAGCAGCGTATTCAACAGCCAGAACACTGAAGCTTTCTTT; CDR3aa: CASSVFNSQNTEAFF; d_gene: .; v_gene: TRBV9; abundance: .; j_gene: TRBJ1-1
CDR3nt: TGTGCCAGCAGCTTAGGACACAGGGATAGCCCCCTCCACTTT; CDR3aa: CASSLGHRDSPLHF; d_gene: .; v_gene: TRBV7-9; abundance: few; j_gene: TRBJ1-6
CDR3nt: TGTGCCAGCAGCTGGGAGACAGGCTATGGCTACACCTTC; CDR3aa: CASSWETGYGYTF; d_gene: .; v_gene: TRBV5-5; abundance: .; j_gene: TRBJ1-2
CDR3nt: TGTGCCAGCAGCGCCTCGGGACAGGTTTACACTGAAGCTTTCTTT; CDR3aa: CASSASGQVYTEAFF; d_gene: TRBD1; v_gene: TRBV11-2; abundance: .; j_gene: TRBJ1-1
CDR3nt: TGTGCCAGCAAGGGGGTGTCCTACAATGAGCAGTTCTTC; CDR3aa: CASKGVSYNEQFF; d_gene: .; v_gene: TRBV28; abundance: .; j_gene: TRBJ2-1
CDR3nt: TGTGCCAGCAGCTCTAGTTTAATAAACACCGGGGAGCTGTTTTTT; CDR3aa: CASSSSLINTGELFF; d_gene: .; v_gene: TRBV13; abundance: .; j_gene: TRBJ2-2
CDR3nt: TGTGCCAGCAGCTCCTTTACTGAAGCTTTCTTT; CDR3aa: CASSSFTEAFF; d_gene: .; v_gene: TRBV13; abundance: .; j_gene: TRBJ1-1
CDR3nt: TGTGCCAGCAGTTTGAGGAGTGAGCAGTTCTTC; CDR3aa: CASSLRSEQFF; d_gene: .; v_gene: TRBV28; abundance: .; j_gene: TRBJ2-1
CDR3nt: TGTGCCAGCAGCCCAGGGACAGGGGGCTTCAGCAATCAGCCCCAGCATTTT; CDR3aa: CASSPGTGGFSNQPQHF; d_gene: TRBD1; v_gene: TRBV5-5; abundance: .; j_gene: TRBJ1-5
CDR3nt: TGTGCCAGCAGCTTTTTTGCAAGGCCGGGTGAGCAGTTCTTC; CDR3aa: CASSFFARPGEQFF; d_gene: .; v_gene: TRBV13; abundance: .; j_gene: TRBJ2-1
CDR3nt: TGTGCCACCAGCCTAGCGGGGGGGCTGAATACGCAGTATTTT; CDR3aa: CATSLAGGLNTQYF; d_gene: TRBD2; v_gene: TRBV15; abundance: .; j_gene: TRBJ2-3
CDR3nt: TGTGCCAGCAGCTTGGGACTAAGTAACACCGGGGAGCTGTTTTTT; CDR3aa: CASSLGLSNTGELFF; d_gene: TRBD2; v_gene: TRBV11-2; abundance: .; j_gene: TRBJ2-2
CDR3nt: TGTGCCAGCAGCTTAGACAGGGGGCTTTGGGCAGATACGCAGTATTTT; CDR3aa: CASSLDRGLWADTQYF; d_gene: TRBD1; v_gene: TRBV5-6; abundance: .; j_gene: TRBJ2-3
CDR3nt: TGTGCCAGCAGTGCTACCGACAGGGATCCCTACAATGAGCAGTTCTTC; CDR3aa: CASSATDRDPYNEQFF; d_gene: TRBD1; v_gene: TRBV25-1; abundance: .; j_gene: TRBJ2-1
CDR3nt: TGCGCCAGCAGTGAAAATCTGAATTCACCCCTCCACTTT; CDR3aa: CASSENLNSPLHF; d_gene: .; v_gene: TRBV10-2; abundance: .; j_gene: TRBJ1-6
CDR3nt: TGTGCCAGCAGTAGTAGGGGGTCCTACAATGAGCAGTTCTTC; CDR3aa: CASSSRGSYNEQFF; d_gene: .; v_gene: TRBV27; abundance: .; j_gene: TRBJ2-1
CDR3nt: TGCGCCAGCAGCACAGGACAGGTAGAAGCTTTCTTT; CDR3aa: CASSTGQVEAFF; d_gene: TRBD1; v_gene: TRBV5-1; abundance: .; j_gene: TRBJ1-1
CDR3nt: TGTGCCAGCAGGGTAGCGGGGGAGGCCGGGGAGCTGTTTTTT; CDR3aa: CASRVAGEAGELFF; d_gene: TRBD2; v_gene: TRBV6-5; abundance: .; j_gene: TRBJ2-2
CDR3nt: TGTGCCAGCAGTCCCCCGGCAGGGACTGTCTGGAATGAGCAGTTCTTC; CDR3aa: CASSPPAGTVWNEQFF; d_gene: .; v_gene: TRBV28; abundance: .; j_gene: TRBJ2-1
CDR3nt: TGTGCCAGAAGCTGCGGGACAGGCCGATACGAGCAGTACTTC; CDR3aa: CARSCGTGRYEQYF; d_gene: TRBD1; v_gene: TRBV5-3; abundance: .; j_gene: TRBJ2-7
CDR3nt: TGTGCCAGCAGCCCGGGCAGTGTGAACACTGAAGCTTTCTTT; CDR3aa: CASSPGSVNTEAFF; d_gene: .; v_gene: TRBV7-6; abundance: .; j_gene: TRBJ1-1
CDR3nt: TGTGCCAGCAGCACTATACAGGGGGCGCGTTCTAATGAAAAACTGTTTTTT; CDR3aa: CASSTIQGARSNEKLFF; d_gene: TRBD1; v_gene: TRBV7-9; abundance: .; j_gene: TRBJ1-4
CDR3nt: TGTGCCATCAGTGGACAAGACAGCACAGATACGCAGTATTTT; CDR3aa: CAISGQDSTDTQYF; d_gene: .; v_gene: TRBV10-3; abundance: .; j_gene: TRBJ2-3
CDR3nt: TGTGCCAGCAGTCCTAGGGGGGGGGACAGGGCATACGAGCAGTACTTC; CDR3aa: CASSPRGGDRAYEQYF; d_gene: TRBD1; v_gene: TRBV27; abundance: .; j_gene: TRBJ2-7
CDR3nt: TGTGCCAGCAGCGTTATATGGGACAGGGGTGAAGCTTTCTTT; CDR3aa: CASSVIWDRGEAFF; d_gene: TRBD1; v_gene: TRBV14; abundance: .; j_gene: TRBJ1-1
CDR3nt: TGTGCCAGCAGCTTGGACGAAAAACTGTTTTTT; CDR3aa: CASSLDEKLFF; d_gene: .; v_gene: TRBV7-9; abundance: .; j_gene: TRBJ1-4
CDR3nt: TGTGCCAGTAGTATCCTGGACGGCCGGAACACCATATATTTT; CDR3aa: CASSILDGRNTIYF; d_gene: .; v_gene: TRBV19; abundance: .; j_gene: TRBJ1-3
CDR3nt: TGTGCCAGTAGTATCGAGGGGGGACAGGTCAATGGCTACACCTTC; CDR3aa: CASSIEGGQVNGYTF; d_gene: TRBD1; v_gene: TRBV19; abundance: .; j_gene: TRBJ1-2
CDR3nt: TGTGCCAGTAGTTTTAGACAGGGTGGCACAGATACGCAGTATTTT; CDR3aa: CASSFRQGGTDTQYF; d_gene: TRBD1; v_gene: TRBV19; abundance: once; j_gene: TRBJ2-3
CDR3nt: TGTGCCAGCAGTCCCTGGCCTCCAAGGACAAAGCAAGAGACCCAGTACTTC; CDR3aa: CASSPWPPRTKQETQYF; d_gene: .; v_gene: TRBV27; abundance: .; j_gene: TRBJ2-5